The 28 T cell receptor beta chains given below trace back to one sample, sequenced in a study of human T cells and chemical hapten exposure. The time point: pre-sensitization, week 0. Noted treatment: therapeutic diphenylcyclopropenone sensitization with weekly scalp DPC. Via MiXCR, TCRdb re-called the RACE reads, giving one row per CDR3 protein. In the table there are around 300,000 distinct CDR3 sequences, around 5.5% of which are singletons. Here the sequenced sample was whole blood, taken in connection with sensitization to the hapten diphenylcyclopropenone (DPC). All receptors come from a young woman with alopecia areata. Some clones in this sample may be carry-over from other donors' samples.

This clonotype has at least ten counts. J is TRBJ2-3 and V is TRBV20-1; 14 bases match TRBD2. Trimming at V came to 5 bases and at J to 1 base, leaving 5 bases not matched to a gene. The length of the CDR3 is 16 residues. Germline CDR1 reads DFQATT; CDR2 reads SNEGSKA (reference sequence). This CDR3 is CSAPGTSGGRTDTQYF. CDR3 nucleotides: TGCAGTGCTCCCGGGACTAGCGGGGGACGCACAGATACGCAGTATTTT.

This clonotype showed up just a few times. The chain carries TRBV3-1 and TRBJ2-7; weak D call: TRBD2 (5 bases). The germline V and J ends were trimmed by 3 bases and 3 bases, with 6 bases remaining between them. The CDR3 contains 12 residues. Germline assignment: CDR1 LGHDT and CDR2 YNNKEL (reference sequence). Written as DNA, the CDR3 is TGTGCCAGCAGCCATACTAGCTACGAGCAGTACTTC. Protein: CASSHTSYEQYF.

The chain links TRBV5-1 to TRBJ1-1, with D uncertain. The germline CDR1 and CDR2 sequences are SGHRS and YFSETQ. This CDR3 has 14 residues. V was clipped by 4 bases and J by 1 base, with 11 bases between them. Here the CDR3 reads CASSVRLWNTEAFF. DNA of the CDR3: TGCGCCAGCAGCGTGAGGCTATGGAACACTGAAGCTTTCTTT.

This clonotype turned up a few times. CDR3 sequence reads: CSVKRTGKSPLHF. Written as DNA, the CDR3 is TGCAGCGTTAAACGGACAGGGAAATCACCCCTCCACTTT. The genes are TRBV29-1 and TRBJ1-6, with TRBD1 matching over 8 bases. The trim removed 5 bases at V and 10 bases at J, leaving 7 bases unmatched. Germline CDR1 SQVTM, CDR2 ANQGSEA. The CDR3 loop spans 13 amino acids.

V usage is TRBV20-1 and J usage is TRBJ1-4; D remains unclear. V shed 5 bases and J shed 3 bases, with 4 bases lying between them. CDR1 DFQATT and CDR2 SNEGSKA come from the germline V gene (reference sequence). The CDR3 is made up of 11 amino acids. In DNA form, the CDR3 reads TGCAGTGCTGAATCTAATGAAAAACTGTTTTTT. Translated: CSAESNEKLFF.

This CDR3 is CSVLTANTEAFF. The CDR3 DNA reads as TGCAGCGTCTTGACAGCGAACACTGAAGCTTTCTTT. The J gene is TRBJ1-1, the V gene TRBV29-1; maybe TRBD1 (5 bases). The germline gives CDR1 SQVTM, CDR2 ANQGSEA. CDR3 length equals 12 residues. The V and J ends lost 6 bases and 1 base respectively, with 9 bases between them.

This clonotype was detected ten times or more. V and J are TRBV5-1 and TRBJ2-3, with D tentatively TRBD1 (6 bases). The CDR3 has 15 amino acids. CDR1 and CDR2 (germline): SGHRS, YFSETQ. The V gene lost 1 base and the J gene lost 2 bases, with 11 bases spanning the gap. CDR3 nucleotide sequence: TGCGCCAGCAGCTTGAACCAGGGGAACACAGATACGCAGTATTTT. Its protein product is CASSLNQGNTDTQYF.

This clonotype was found a few times. The chain employs TRBV2 and TRBJ1-2, with D hard to call. The ends were cut back, 4 bases at V and 0 bases at J, with 6 bases in the middle. The CDR3 consists of 13 residues. Germline CDR1 and CDR2: SNHLY and FYNNEI. The CDR3 reads CASSVRTNYGYTF. The CDR3 DNA reads TGTGCCAGCAGTGTAAGGACTAACTATGGCTACACCTTC.

The V gene is TRBV3-1, the J gene TRBJ1-1; D gene unclear. CDR1 is LGHDT, CDR2 YNNKEL, per germline (reference sequence). The CDR3 totals 13 residues. V dropped 4 bases and J dropped 7 bases, with 13 bases sitting between them. The CDR3, as DNA: TGTGCCAGCAGCCCCTACGGACGGGATGAAGCTTTCTTT. As protein: CASSPYGRDEAFF.

This clonotype appeared many times. The chain couples TRBV24-1 to TRBJ2-2, with D possibly matching TRBD2 (5 bases). V dropped 6 bases and J dropped 4 bases, with 14 bases sitting between them. Germline V lookup: CDR1 KGHDR, CDR2 SFDVKD. The CDR3 spans 15 residues. The CDR3 DNA sequence: TGTGCCACCAGTTCGGCAGCCGGAGGCACCGGGGAGCTGTTTTTT. The encoded protein is CATSSAAGGTGELFF.

In this sample, this clonotype turned up many times. The J gene is TRBJ2-7, the V gene TRBV12-3 or TRBV12-4; no clear D gene. Between the trimmed V and J ends, which lost 6 bases and 3 bases, there was a span of 15 bases. The CDR3 sequence is 14 residues long. The CDR3 DNA reads as TGTGCCAGCAGCGGATCACCCGGGTACTACGAGCAGTACTTC. It translates to CASSGSPGYYEQYF.

V and J are TRBV12-5 and TRBJ2-1, with a weak D call TRBD1 (6 bases). The ends were cut back, 6 bases at V and 4 bases at J, with 25 bases in the middle. This CDR3 region has 18 residues. CDR1 and CDR2 (germline): LGHNT, FRNRAP. In DNA form, the CDR3 reads TGTGCTAGTGGGCCCGATCGGGCAGGGGCTTTATCGTACAATGAGCAGTTCTTC. It translates to CASGPDRAGALSYNEQFF.

This clonotype was observed a few times. The chain joins TRBV5-6 to TRBJ1-2, with TRBD1 matching over 7 bases. Germline assignment: CDR1 SGHDT and CDR2 YYEEEE. Losses at the gene ends were 0 bases for V and 4 bases for J; bases not matched to a gene: 0. The CDR3 spans 13 residues. The CDR3, as DNA: TGTGCCAGCAGCTTGGAGGGGGCCTATGGCTACACCTTC. Protein product: CASSLEGAYGYTF.

This clonotype showed up many times. CDR3 residues: CASSFPTSGVSSYNEQFF. CDR3 nucleotides: TGTGCCAGCAGTTTCCCGACTAGCGGGGTTAGCTCCTACAATGAGCAGTTCTTC. V is TRBV28 and J is TRBJ2-1; 11 nucleotides align to TRBD2. Germline CDR1 and CDR2: MDHEN and SYDVKM. CDR3 length equals 18 residues. With 3 bases clipped from V and 0 bases from J, the junction kept 7 bases outside the gene matches.

This rearrangement joins TRBV6-6 to TRBJ1-5, with 9 nucleotides matching TRBD1. This CDR3 contains 16 residues. J was trimmed by 2 bases and V by 5 bases; bases with no gene match: 7. Germline V gene data show CDR1 as MNHNY and CDR2 as SVGAGI (reference sequence). CDR3 amino acids: CASSRLRDRGNQPQHF. The CDR3 region has the DNA TGTGCCAGCAGTCGCTTAAGGGACAGGGGCAATCAGCCCCAGCATTTT.

This clonotype was recorded a few times. This chain links TRBV6-5 with TRBJ1-2; TRBD1 agrees at 12 bases. The CDR3 runs to 16 residues. Looked up from germline, CDR1 is MNHEY and CDR2 is SVGAGI. V lost 2 bases and J lost 5; bases outside the gene matches: 6. CDR3 nucleotide sequence: TGTGCCAGCAGTTACGGGACAGGGGGCTTACGATATGGCTACACCTTC. The encoded protein is CASSYGTGGLRYGYTF.

A few counts support this clonotype. The chain joins TRBV2 to TRBJ1-6; possibly TRBD1 for D (6 bases). With 9 bases removed from V and 10 bases from J, the gap between germline ends came to 19 bases. The CDR3 spans 14 residues. CDR1 is SNHLY, CDR2 FYNNEI, per germline. DNA of the CDR3: TGTGCCAGAGGAGGAAGGGGGACGGAGTCACCCCTCCACTTT. Translating it yields CARGGRGTESPLHF.

This clonotype showed up many times. The chain recombines TRBV4-3 with TRBJ1-5; TRBD1 is a possible D gene (6 bases). The CDR3 is 16 residues long. Germline CDR1 reads LGHNA; CDR2 reads YSLEER. Trimming removed 2 bases at V and 5 bases at J, with 16 bases between. Written as DNA, the CDR3 is TGCGCCAGCAGCCAATACCGGGGGGCGGGCGATCAGCCCCAGCATTTT. Translation: CASSQYRGAGDQPQHF.

As to this clonotype: Possible read error: a much larger clone is one base away. The J gene is TRBJ1-1, the V gene TRBV3-1, with D possibly matching TRBD1 (6 bases). CDR1 is LGHDT, CDR2 YNNKEL, per germline (reference sequence). The CDR3 sequence is 14 residues long. Trimming pared 4 bases from V and 0 bases from J, leaving 9 bases between. CDR3 nucleotide sequence: TGTGCCAGCAGCCTGGACAGTGTGAACACTGAAGCTTTCTTT. Translated, it gives CASSLDSVNTEAFF.

Many counts were recorded for this clonotype. This chain links TRBV6-5 with TRBJ2-7; tentatively, D is TRBD2 (6 bases). The CDR3 consists of 13 residues. Germline CDR1 and CDR2: MNHEY and SVGAGI. Trimming left V 6 bases short and J 3 bases short, with 12 bases between. The CDR3 reads CASSPGLHYEQYF. The CDR3 DNA reads TGTGCCAGCAGCCCGGGACTCCACTACGAGCAGTACTTC.

The V call is TRBV6-5, the J call TRBJ2-2; the D gene could be TRBD1 or TRBD2 (5 bases each). This CDR3 comprises 14 residues. Germline V gene lookup returns CDR1 MNHEY and CDR2 SVGAGI. With 8 bases removed from V and 5 bases from J, the gap between germline ends came to 15 bases. The CDR3 region is CASRGAGETGELFF. For the CDR3, the DNA is TGTGCCAGCCGAGGGGCAGGCGAGACCGGGGAGCTGTTTTTT.

There are a few counts of this clonotype. The chain employs TRBV29-1 and TRBJ2-3, with no clear D. Germline-derived CDR1 and CDR2 are SQVTM and ANQGSEA. The CDR3 has 16 amino acids. Trimming took 5 bases from V and 4 from J, leaving 22 bases between them. The CDR3 loop is CSVKTNRPIFADTQYF. In DNA form, the CDR3 reads TGCAGCGTTAAGACAAATCGACCCATCTTCGCAGATACGCAGTATTTT.

This clonotype showed up just a few times. The chain recombines TRBV4-3 with TRBJ1-4, with a tentative D call TRBD1 (5 bases). The germline V and J ends were trimmed by 0 bases and 6 bases, with 17 bases remaining between them. This CDR3 is built from 17 residues. CDR1 and CDR2 (germline): LGHNA, YSLEER. The CDR3 DNA sequence: TGCGCCAGCAGCCAAGATAGGGGAATCGGAGAGGATGAAAAACTGTTTTTT. As protein: CASSQDRGIGEDEKLFF.

V and J are TRBV7-2 and TRBJ1-1, with 9 positions matching TRBD1. Per germline, CDR1 SGHTA and CDR2 FQGNSA. The V segment lost 6 bases and the J segment 4 bases; nucleotides outside the gene matches: 3. This CDR3 is 13 amino acids long. The CDR3 spells CASRQQGATEAFF. In nucleotides, the CDR3 is TGTGCCAGCAGGCAACAGGGGGCCACTGAAGCTTTCTTT.

This clonotype was picked up a small number of times. For the CDR3, the DNA is TGTGCCAGCAGCGTAGCACCGGGGGCGGAGACCCAGTACTTC. This codes for CASSVAPGAETQYF. This chain joins TRBV9 and TRBJ2-5; D is possibly TRBD1 or TRBD2 (6 bases each). The V gene's germline CDR1 is SGDLS and CDR2 YYNGEE. The germline V and J ends were trimmed by 0 bases and 5 bases, with 11 bases remaining between them. This CDR3 is built from 14 residues.

This clonotype was seen a handful of times. The CDR3 is CASSSKGVILYGYTF. CDR3 sequence (DNA): TGTGCCAGCAGTTCCAAGGGGGTGATCCTCTATGGCTACACCTTC. V is TRBV6-5 and J is TRBJ1-2; D is possibly TRBD1 (6 bases). The germline V gene has CDR1 MNHEY and CDR2 SVGAGI. V lost 4 bases to trimming and J lost 4 bases, with 16 bases between them. There are 15 residues in the CDR3.

This clonotype was seen a handful of times. This sequence joins TRBV6-1 and TRBJ2-7, with a tentative D call TRBD1 (6 bases). The germline CDR1 and CDR2 sequences are MNHNS and SASEGT. CDR3 length: 13 amino acids. V lost 7 bases to trimming and J lost 4 bases, with 14 bases between them. The CDR3 DNA sequence: TGTGCCAGCATCCGGGACACAAGATACGAGCAGTACTTC. The encoded protein is CASIRDTRYEQYF.

This clonotype was recorded many times. The chain carries TRBV6-5 and TRBJ2-2, with D perhaps TRBD1 or TRBD2 (5 bases each). The CDR3 runs 17 residues. Germline V gene sequence: CDR1 MNHEY, CDR2 SVGAGI. V lost 6 bases to trimming and J lost 4 bases, with 21 bases between them. Here the CDR3 DNA reads TGTGCCAGCAGCTCTCCGGGGACGAAAGGCAGCACCGGGGAGCTGTTTTTT. Amino acids: CASSSPGTKGSTGELFF.